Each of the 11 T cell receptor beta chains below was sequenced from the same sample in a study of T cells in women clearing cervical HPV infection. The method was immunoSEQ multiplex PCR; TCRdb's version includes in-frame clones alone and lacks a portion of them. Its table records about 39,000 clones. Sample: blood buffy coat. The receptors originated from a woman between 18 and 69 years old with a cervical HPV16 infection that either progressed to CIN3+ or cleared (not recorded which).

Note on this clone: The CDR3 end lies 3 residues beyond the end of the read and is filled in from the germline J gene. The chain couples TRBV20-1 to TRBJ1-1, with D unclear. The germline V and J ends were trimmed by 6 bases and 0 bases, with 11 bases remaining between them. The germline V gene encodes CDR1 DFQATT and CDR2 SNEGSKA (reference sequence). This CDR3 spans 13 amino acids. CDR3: CSAMRGLNTEAFF. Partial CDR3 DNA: TGCAGTGCCATGAGAGGTTTGAACACTGAA.

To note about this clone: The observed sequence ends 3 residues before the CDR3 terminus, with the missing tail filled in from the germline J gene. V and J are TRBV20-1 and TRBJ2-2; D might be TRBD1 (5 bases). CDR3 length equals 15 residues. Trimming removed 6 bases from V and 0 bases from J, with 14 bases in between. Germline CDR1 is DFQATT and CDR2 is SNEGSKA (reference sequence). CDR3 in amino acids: CSARWGSSNTGELFF. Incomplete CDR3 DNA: TGCAGTGCCCGATGGGGCAGTTCGAACACCGGGGAG.

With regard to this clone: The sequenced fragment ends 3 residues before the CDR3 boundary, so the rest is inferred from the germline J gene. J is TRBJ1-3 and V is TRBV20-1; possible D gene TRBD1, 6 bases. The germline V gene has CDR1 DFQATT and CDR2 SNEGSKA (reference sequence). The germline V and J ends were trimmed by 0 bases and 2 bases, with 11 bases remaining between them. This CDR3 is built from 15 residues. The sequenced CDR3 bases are TGCAGTGCTAGAGATCCCGGACAGCCTGGAAACACC. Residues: CSARDPGQPGNT. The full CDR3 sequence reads CSARDPGQPGNTIYF.

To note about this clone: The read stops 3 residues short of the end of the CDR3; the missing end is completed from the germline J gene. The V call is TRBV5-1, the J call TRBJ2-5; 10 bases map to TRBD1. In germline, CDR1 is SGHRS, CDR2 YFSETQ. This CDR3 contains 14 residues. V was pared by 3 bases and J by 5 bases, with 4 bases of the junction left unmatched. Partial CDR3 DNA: TGCGCCAGCAGCTGGGGGACAGGGGCGGAGACC. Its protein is CASSWGTGAET. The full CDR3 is CASSWGTGAETQYF. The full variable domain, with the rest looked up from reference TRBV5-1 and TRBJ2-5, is KAGVTQTPRYLIKTRGQQVTLSCSPISGHRSVSWYQQTPGQGLQFLFEYFSETQRNKGNFPGRFSGRQFSNSRSEMNVSTLELGDSALYLCASSWGTGAETQYFGPGTRLLVL.

The CDR3 protein is CASSDPRGQSSEQFF. The CDR3 DNA, read in part, is TGTGCCAGCAGTGATCCTAGGGGACAATCGTCTGAG. This chain joins TRBV6-1 and TRBJ2-1, with D possibly matching TRBD1 (6 bases). The sequenced fragment ends 3 residues before the CDR3 boundary, so the rest is inferred from the germline J gene. Between the trimmed V and J ends, which lost 3 bases and 9 bases, there was a span of 18 bases. This CDR3 has 15 amino acids. Per the germline V gene, CDR1 is MNHNS and CDR2 is SASEGT.

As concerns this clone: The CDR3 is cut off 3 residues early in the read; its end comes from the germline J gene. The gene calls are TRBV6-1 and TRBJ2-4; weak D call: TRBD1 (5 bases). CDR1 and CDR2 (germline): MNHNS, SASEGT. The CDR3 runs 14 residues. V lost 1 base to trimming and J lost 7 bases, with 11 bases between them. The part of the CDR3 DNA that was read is TGTGCCAGCAGTGAAGAGCCAGGGCGGAACATT. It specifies CASSEEPGRNI. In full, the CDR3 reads CASSEEPGRNIQYF.

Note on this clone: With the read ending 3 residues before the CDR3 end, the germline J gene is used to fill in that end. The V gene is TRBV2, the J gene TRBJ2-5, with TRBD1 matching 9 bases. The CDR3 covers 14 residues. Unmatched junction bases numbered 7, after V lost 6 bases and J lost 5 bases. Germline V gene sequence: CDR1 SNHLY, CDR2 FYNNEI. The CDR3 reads CASSGSGQGETQYF. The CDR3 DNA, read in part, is TGTGCCAGCAGCGGGTCGGGACAGGGTGAGACC.

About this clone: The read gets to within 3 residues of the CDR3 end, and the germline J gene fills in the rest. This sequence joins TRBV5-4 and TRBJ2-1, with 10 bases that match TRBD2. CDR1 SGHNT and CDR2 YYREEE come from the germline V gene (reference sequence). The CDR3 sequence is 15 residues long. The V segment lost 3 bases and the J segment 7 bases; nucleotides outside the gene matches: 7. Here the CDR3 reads CASSSAGGPLNEQFF. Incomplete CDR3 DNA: TGTGCCAGCAGCTCAGCGGGGGGGCCGTTAAATGAG. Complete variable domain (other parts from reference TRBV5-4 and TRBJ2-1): ETGVTQSPTHLIKTRGQQVTLRCSSQSGHNTVSWYQQALGQGPQFIFQYYREEENGRGNFPPRFSGLQFPNYSSELNVNALELDDSALYLCASSSAGGPLNEQFFGPGTRLTVL.

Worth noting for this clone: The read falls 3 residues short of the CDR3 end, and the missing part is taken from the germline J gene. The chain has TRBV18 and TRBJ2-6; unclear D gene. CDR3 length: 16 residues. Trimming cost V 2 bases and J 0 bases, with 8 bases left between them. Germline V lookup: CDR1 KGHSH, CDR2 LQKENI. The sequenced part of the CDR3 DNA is TGTGCCAGCTCACCAGTCAGGTTCTCTGGGGCCAACGTC. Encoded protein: CASSPVRFSGANV. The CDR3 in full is CASSPVRFSGANVLTF.

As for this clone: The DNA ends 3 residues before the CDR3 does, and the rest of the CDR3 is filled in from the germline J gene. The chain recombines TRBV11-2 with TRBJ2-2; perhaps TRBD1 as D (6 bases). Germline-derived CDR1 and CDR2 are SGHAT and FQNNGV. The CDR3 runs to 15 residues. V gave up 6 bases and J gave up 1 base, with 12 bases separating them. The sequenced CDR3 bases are TGTGCCAGCAGGAGTAGGGGACAGAACACCGGGGAG. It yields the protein CASRSRGQNTGE. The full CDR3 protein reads CASRSRGQNTGELFF.

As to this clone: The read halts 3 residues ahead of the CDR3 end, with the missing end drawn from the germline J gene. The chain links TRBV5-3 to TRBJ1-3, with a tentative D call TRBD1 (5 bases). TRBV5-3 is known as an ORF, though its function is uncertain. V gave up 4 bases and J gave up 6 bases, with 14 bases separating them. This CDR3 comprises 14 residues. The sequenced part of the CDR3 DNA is TGTGCCAGAAGCGATGGGGCCCTGGTAAACACC. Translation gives CARSDGALVNT. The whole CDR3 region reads CARSDGALVNTIYF.